These 13 T cell receptor beta chains came from one sample sequenced in a study of Graves' ophthalmopathy and Graves' hyperthyroidism. RNA transcripts served as template for amplifying TCR beta CDR3 sequences. HTBI primers served in a first-round RT-PCR, which a second-round multiplex PCR followed. One entry per CDR3 protein results from TCRdb running MiXCR on the multiplex PCR reads. The repertoire has over a million distinct CDR3 sequences, less than 45% of them found once; the top ten carry around 10%. Sequencing used peripheral blood or thyroid tissue (not recorded which). These receptors were obtained from an adult man with Graves' hyperthyroidism.

This clonotype was seen a few times. This chain connects TRBV13 to TRBJ2-2; 7 bases are a match to TRBD1. The CDR3 is 15 residues long. The germline V gene encodes CDR1 PRHDT and CDR2 FYEKMQ (reference sequence). The trim removed 4 bases at V and 6 bases at J, leaving 8 bases unmatched. CDR3 bases: TGTGCCAGCAGCTCCGAGACAGGGAATCCCGGGGAGCTGTTTTTT. Its protein product is CASSSETGNPGELFF. Full variable domain (missing parts from reference TRBV13 and TRBJ2-2): AAGVIQSPRHLIKEKRETATLKCYPIPRHDTVYWYQQGPGQDPQFLISFYEKMQSDKGSIPDRFSAQQFSDYHSELNMSSLELGDSALYFCASSSETGNPGELFFGEGSRLTVL.

This sequence joins TRBV2 and TRBJ2-7, with 9 bases fitting TRBD2. CDR3 size: 15 residues. With 2 bases clipped from V and 3 bases from J, the junction kept 5 bases outside the gene matches. Per germline, CDR1 SNHLY and CDR2 FYNNEI. The CDR3 loop is CASSELAGSIYEQYF. CDR3 DNA: TGTGCCAGCAGTGAACTAGCGGGATCAATCTACGAGCAGTACTTC.

With respect to this clonotype: Given a much more abundant clone one base away, this may be a read error. The genes are TRBV3-1 and TRBJ2-7, with D perhaps TRBD1 (5 bases). The ends were cut back, 4 bases at V and 2 bases at J, with 6 bases in the middle. The CDR3 length is 12 residues. Germline V gene lookup returns CDR1 LGHDT and CDR2 YNNKEL (reference sequence). The CDR3 coding sequence is TGTGCCAGCAGCCGACAGACCTACGAGCAGTACTTC. Residues: CASSRQTYEQYF.

Of note for this clonotype: This is likely a read error, given that the CDR3 carries no conserved phenylalanine or tryptophan at its end. The DNA is omitted, as the CDR3 cannot be located on it reliably, and the CDR3 follows TCRdb's listing. The chain uses TRBV7-2 and TRBJ1-3; TRBD1, the table's D call, lacks a check against the DNA. Germline values: CDR1 SGHTA, CDR2 FQGNSA. Termini included, the CDR3 measures 8 amino acids. The CDR3 is CASRATGL.

Of note for this clonotype: Germline and junction disagree at one end, which may indicate a read error. The V gene is TRBV15, the J gene TRBJ1-2; D is undetermined. Germline V lookup: CDR1 LNHNV, CDR2 YYDKDF (reference sequence). The CDR3 runs to 15 residues. For the CDR3, the DNA is TGTGCCGCCAGCAGCTTGGTAGGGAAAGACTATGGCTACACCTTC. This encodes CAASSLVGKDYGYTF.

This clonotype was recorded at least ten times. This chain joins TRBV7-9 and TRBJ2-2, with a weak D call TRBD1 (6 bases). The length of the CDR3 is 15 residues. Germline V gene sequence: CDR1 SEHNR, CDR2 FQNEAQ (reference sequence). V dropped 5 bases and J dropped 3 bases, with 13 bases sitting between them. CDR3 bases: TGTGCCAGCAGCGTCAGGACAGAGGACACCGGGGAGCTGTTTTTT. Translation gives CASSVRTEDTGELFF.

This clonotype has just a few counts. The chain couples TRBV6-5 to TRBJ2-7, with D possibly TRBD2 on 6 matching bases. The CDR3 sequence is 13 residues long. The V end was cut by 4 bases, the J end by 4 bases, with 11 bases between. Germline CDR1 reads MNHEY; CDR2 reads SVGAGI. Written as DNA, the CDR3 is TGTGCCAGCAGTTGGGGAGGCCGGTACGAGCAGTACTTC. Translating it yields CASSWGGRYEQYF.

The J gene is TRBJ1-6, the V gene TRBV29-1, with D perhaps matching TRBD1 (5 bases). The CDR3 has 13 residues. Germline V gives CDR1 SQVTM, CDR2 ANQGSEA. V lost 8 bases to trimming and J lost 9 bases, with 17 bases between them. CDR3 in DNA: TGCAGCCCAATTACAGGTTGGGCTTCACCCCTCCACTTT. Its translation: CSPITGWASPLHF.

There are many counts of this clonotype. This chain links TRBV2 with TRBJ1-2, with 10 bases lining up with TRBD1. V gave up 1 base and J gave up 4 bases; unmatched junction bases: 3. In germline, CDR1 is SNHLY, CDR2 FYNNEI. The CDR3 is 15 residues long. The DNA of the CDR3 is TGTGCCAGCAGTGAAGAGGGACAGGGGATCTATGGCTACACCTTC. This codes for CASSEEGQGIYGYTF.

This clonotype occurred many times. This chain links TRBV20-1 with TRBJ1-4; D call uncertain. Germline CDR1 is DFQATT and CDR2 is SNEGSKA (reference sequence). The CDR3 totals 14 residues. The CDR3 is CSATWTATNEKLFF. The CDR3 nucleotides are TGCAGCGCAACTTGGACGGCCACTAATGAAAAACTGTTTTTT.

About this clonotype: A much bigger clone sits one base away, suggesting this may be a read error. In nucleotides, the CDR3 is TGCGCCAGCAGTGTATGGGGCGACACTGAAGCTATCTTT. Amino acids: CASSVWGDTEAIF. V gene TRBV5-1 combines with J gene TRBJ1-1; D is perhaps TRBD1 (5 bases). Germline V gives CDR1 SGHRS, CDR2 YFSETQ. CDR3 size: 13 residues.

This rearrangement joins TRBV18 to TRBJ1-1, with D hard to call. CDR3 size: 14 residues. V lost 8 bases, J lost 1 base, and 14 bases lay in between. Looked up from germline, CDR1 is KGHSH and CDR2 is LQKENI. The CDR3, as DNA: TGTGCCAGCCAATCCTGGCAGGAGAACACTGAAGCTTTCTTT. Its protein is CASQSWQENTEAFF.

This clonotype was counted ten times or more. The chain couples TRBV12-3 or TRBV12-4 to TRBJ1-5; D perhaps matches TRBD1 (5 bases). The CDR3 is 16 residues long. V was pared by 5 bases and J by 4 bases, with 18 bases between. The CDR3 DNA reads as TGTGCCAGCAGTCCGTCTACCGGGACCTTTAATCAGCCCCAGCATTTT. Its protein product is CASSPSTGTFNQPQHF.